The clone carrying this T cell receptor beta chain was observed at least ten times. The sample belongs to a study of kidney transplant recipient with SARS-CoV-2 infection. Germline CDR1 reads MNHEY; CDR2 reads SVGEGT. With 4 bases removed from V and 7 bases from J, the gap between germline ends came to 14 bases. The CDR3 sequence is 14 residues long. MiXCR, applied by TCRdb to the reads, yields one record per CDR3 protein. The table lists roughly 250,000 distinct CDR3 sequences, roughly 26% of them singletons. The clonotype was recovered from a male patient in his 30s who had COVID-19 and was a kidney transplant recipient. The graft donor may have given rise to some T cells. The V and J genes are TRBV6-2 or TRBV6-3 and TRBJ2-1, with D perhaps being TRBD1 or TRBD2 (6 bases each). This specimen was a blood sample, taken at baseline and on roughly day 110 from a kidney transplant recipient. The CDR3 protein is CASSFRGVENEQFF. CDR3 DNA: TGTGCCAGCAGTTTTAGGGGGGTGGAGAATGAGCAGTTCTTC.